This section outlines one T cell receptor (beta chain) sequence together with its context. Its antigen is still unknown. Trimming cost V 3 bases and J 3 bases; bases outside gene matches: 3. This CDR3 region has 15 residues. The authors obtained over 98% purity in all sorted populations. These data originate in a study of beta chain features in type 1 diabetes. Study at large: The patient and healthy donor groups were comparable for age, gender and cell yields. Study conclusions and caveats: Moderate but significant shortening of TCRB CDR3s was recorded in all four CD4+ subsets from Type 1 diabetes patients.

Of the isolated RNA, all was reverse transcribed, and so the sequenced material was expressed TCRB transcripts. Profiled with immunoSEQ multiplex PCR; TCRdb holds only in-frame clones, not every one. The table lists roughly 220,000 clones, approximately 16% of them singletons. This clonotype was obtained from a man aged 25-45 years with type 1 diabetes. J is TRBJ2-5 and V is TRBV23-1, with 11 bases aligning to TRBD1. TRBV23-1 is noted as an ORF with a role that remains uncertain. Sequenced: naive CD4+ T cells from blood. For the CDR3, the DNA is TGCGCCAGCAGTCATCCGGGACAGGGGGAAGAGACCCAGTACTTC. The encoded protein is CASSHPGQGEETQYF.